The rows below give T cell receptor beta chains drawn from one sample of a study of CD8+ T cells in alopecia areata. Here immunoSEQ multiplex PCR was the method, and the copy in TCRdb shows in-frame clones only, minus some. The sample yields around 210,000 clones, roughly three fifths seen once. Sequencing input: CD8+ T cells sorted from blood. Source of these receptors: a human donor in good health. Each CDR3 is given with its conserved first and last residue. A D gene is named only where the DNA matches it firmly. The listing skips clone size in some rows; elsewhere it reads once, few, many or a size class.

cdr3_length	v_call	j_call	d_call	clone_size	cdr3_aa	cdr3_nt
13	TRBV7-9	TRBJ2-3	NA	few	CASSFWDTDTQYF	TGTGCCAGCAGCTTTTGGGACACAGATACGCAGTATTTT
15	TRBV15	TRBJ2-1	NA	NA	CATTQGRTGYNEQFF	TGTGCCACCACACAGGGTCGTACTGGGTACAATGAGCAGTTCTTC
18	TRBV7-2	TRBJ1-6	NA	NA	CASSLSGQGEAPYSPLHF	TGTGCCAGCAGCTTAAGCGGGCAGGGTGAAGCCCCTTATTCACCCCTCCACTTT
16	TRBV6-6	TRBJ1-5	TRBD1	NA	CASSLNGDRGNQPQHF	TGTGCCAGCAGTTTAAATGGGGACAGAGGCAATCAGCCCCAGCATTTT
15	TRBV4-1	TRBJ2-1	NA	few	CASSQVLAAYNEQFF	TGCGCCAGCAGCCAAGTGTTGGCAGCCTACAATGAGCAGTTCTTC
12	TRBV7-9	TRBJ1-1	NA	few	CASSLFEGEAFF	TGTGCCAGCAGCTTGTTTGAAGGGGAAGCTTTCTTT
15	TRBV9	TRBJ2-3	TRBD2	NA	CASSGPSGSTDTQYF	TGTGCCAGCAGCGGACCTAGCGGAAGCACAGATACGCAGTATTTT
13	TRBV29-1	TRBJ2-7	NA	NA	CSIRQDLSYEQYF	TGCAGCATAAGACAGGACCTCTCCTACGAGCAGTACTTC
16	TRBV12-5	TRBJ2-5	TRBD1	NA	CASGPPGQGAQETQYF	TGTGCTAGTGGTCCCCCGGGACAGGGGGCCCAAGAGACCCAGTACTTC
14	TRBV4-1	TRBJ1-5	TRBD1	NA	CASSQVQGNQPQHF	TGCGCCAGCAGCCAAGTACAGGGGAATCAGCCCCAGCATTTT
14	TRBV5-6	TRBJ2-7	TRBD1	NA	CASSSGTGPLEQYF	TGTGCCAGCAGCTCCGGGACAGGCCCCTTGGAGCAGTACTTC
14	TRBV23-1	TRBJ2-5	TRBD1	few	CASSQGQAGETQYF	TGCGCCAGCAGTCAAGGACAGGCAGGGGAGACCCAGTACTTC
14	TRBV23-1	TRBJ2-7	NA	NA	CASSQSNTSYEQYF	TGCGCCAGCAGTCAATCGAACACCTCCTACGAGCAGTACTTC
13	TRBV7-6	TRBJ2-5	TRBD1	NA	CASSETGGETQYF	TGTGCCAGCAGCGAGACAGGGGGGGAGACCCAGTACTTC
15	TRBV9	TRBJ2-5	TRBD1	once	CASSIGDRNRETQYF	TGTGCCAGCAGCATAGGGGACAGGAACCGAGAGACCCAGTACTTC
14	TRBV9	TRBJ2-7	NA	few	CASSDRDGSYEQYF	TGTGCCAGCAGCGACCGGGACGGATCCTACGAGCAGTACTTC
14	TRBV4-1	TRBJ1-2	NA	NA	CASSPLGGNYGYTF	TGCGCCAGCAGCCCCCTGGGGGGCAACTATGGCTACACCTTC
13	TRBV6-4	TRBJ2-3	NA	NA	CASSTLGTDTQYF	TGTGCCAGCAGCACTTTAGGCACAGATACGCAGTATTTT
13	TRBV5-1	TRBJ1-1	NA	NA	CASSLGGDTEAFF	TGCGCCAGCAGCTTGGGCGGGGACACTGAAGCTTTCTTT
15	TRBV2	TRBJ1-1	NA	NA	CASFEVGGMNTEAFF	TGTGCCAGCTTCGAAGTTGGGGGAATGAACACTGAAGCTTTCTTT
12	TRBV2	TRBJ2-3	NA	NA	CASKVVTDTQYF	TGTGCCAGCAAGGTGGTAACAGATACGCAGTATTTT
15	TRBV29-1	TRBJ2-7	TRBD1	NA	CSVEDRGQGGNEQYF	TGCAGCGTTGAAGATCGTGGACAGGGGGGGAACGAGCAGTACTTC
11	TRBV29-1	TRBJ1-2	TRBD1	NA	CSVGTGPGYTF	TGCAGCGTCGGGACAGGGCCAGGCTACACCTTC
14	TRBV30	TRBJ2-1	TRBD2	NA	CAWSIERGGYEQFF	TGTGCCTGGAGTATCGAGCGGGGGGGGTATGAGCAGTTCTTC
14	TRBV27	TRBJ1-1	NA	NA	CASSLRPTNTEAFF	TGTGCCAGCAGTTTAAGACCTACGAACACTGAAGCTTTCTTT
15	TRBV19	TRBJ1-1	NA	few	CASSAGPGEPTEAFF	TGTGCCAGTAGTGCCGGCCCGGGGGAGCCCACTGAAGCTTTCTTT
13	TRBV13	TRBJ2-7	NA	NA	CASSLRGAYEQYF	TGTGCCAGCAGCTTAAGGGGGGCCTACGAGCAGTACTTC
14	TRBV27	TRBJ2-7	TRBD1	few	CASSSGTGGYEQYF	TGTGCCAGCAGTTCCGGGACAGGGGGCTACGAGCAGTACTTC
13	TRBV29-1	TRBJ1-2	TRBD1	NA	CSVEITGGGGYTF	TGCAGCGTTGAGATTACAGGGGGCGGCGGCTACACCTTC
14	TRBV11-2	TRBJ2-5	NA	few	CASSRGQLQETQYF	TGTGCCAGCAGCCGGGGGCAGTTACAAGAGACCCAGTACTTC
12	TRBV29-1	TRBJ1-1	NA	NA	CSVWDRNTEAFF	TGCAGCGTTTGGGACCGGAACACTGAAGCTTTCTTT
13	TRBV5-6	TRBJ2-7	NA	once	CASSLAPGYEQYF	TGTGCCAGCAGCTTGGCCCCGGGGTACGAGCAGTACTTC
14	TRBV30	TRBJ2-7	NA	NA	CAWKEPPTSYEQYF	TGTGCCTGGAAAGAGCCTCCTACTTCCTACGAGCAGTACTTC
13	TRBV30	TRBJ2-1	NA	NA	CAYDSGRGDEQFF	TGTGCTTACGATAGCGGCAGAGGCGATGAGCAGTTCTTC
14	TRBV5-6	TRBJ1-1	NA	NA	CASSWGVLNTEAFF	TGTGCCAGCAGTTGGGGGGTTTTGAACACTGAAGCTTTCTTT
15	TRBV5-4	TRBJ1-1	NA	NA	CASSPPAGVGTEAFF	TGTGCCAGCAGTCCCCCCGCCGGGGTAGGGACTGAAGCTTTCTTT
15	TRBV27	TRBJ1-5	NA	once	CASSPGTVSNQPQHF	TGTGCCAGCAGTCCTGGGACGGTTAGCAATCAGCCCCAGCATTTT
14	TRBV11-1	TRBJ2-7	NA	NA	CASSPRDRTIEQYF	TGTGCCAGCAGCCCTAGGGACCGAACCATCGAGCAGTACTTC
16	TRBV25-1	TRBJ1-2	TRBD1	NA	CASSGLTGGRNYGYTF	TGTGCCAGCAGCGGTCTGACAGGGGGCCGGAACTATGGCTACACCTTC
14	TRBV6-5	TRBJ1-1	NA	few	CASSYLSDPNEAFF	TGTGCCAGCAGTTACCTATCAGACCCTAATGAAGCTTTCTTT
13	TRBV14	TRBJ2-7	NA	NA	CASSQDPSYEQYF	TGTGCCAGCAGCCAAGATCCTTCCTACGAGCAGTACTTC
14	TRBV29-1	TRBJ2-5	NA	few	CSVETGDAQETQYF	TGCAGCGTTGAAACGGGGGACGCTCAAGAGACCCAGTACTTC
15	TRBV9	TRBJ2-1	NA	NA	CASSETSGRNNEQFF	TGTGCCAGCAGCGAGACCAGTGGAAGGAACAATGAGCAGTTCTTC
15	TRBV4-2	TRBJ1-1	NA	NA	CASSQTGFQATEAFF	TGTGCCAGCAGCCAAACCGGGTTTCAGGCGACTGAAGCTTTCTTT
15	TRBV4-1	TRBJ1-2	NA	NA	CASSQDLQQAGGYTF	TGCGCCAGCAGCCAAGATCTTCAACAGGCGGGAGGCTACACCTTC
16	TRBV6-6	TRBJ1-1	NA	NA	CASTYWGAGLDTEAFF	TGTGCCAGCACCTACTGGGGGGCCGGTCTGGACACTGAAGCTTTCTTT
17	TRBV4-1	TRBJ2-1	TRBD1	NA	CASSQEQGTGGDNEQFF	TGCGCCAGCAGCCAAGAACAAGGGACAGGAGGGGACAATGAGCAGTTCTTC
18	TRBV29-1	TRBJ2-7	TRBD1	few	CSVEDGVGRGQGAYEQYF	TGCAGCGTTGAAGACGGTGTAGGTAGGGGACAGGGGGCTTACGAGCAGTACTTC
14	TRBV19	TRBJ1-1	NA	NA	CASSTRTGNTEAFF	TGTGCCAGTAGTACTAGGACGGGTAACACTGAAGCTTTCTTT
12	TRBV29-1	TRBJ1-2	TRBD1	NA	CSVDGTGGGYTF	TGCAGCGTTGATGGGACAGGGGGAGGCTACACCTTC
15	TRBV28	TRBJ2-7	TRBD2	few	CASRPGLAEHYEQYF	TGTGCCAGCAGACCGGGACTAGCGGAACACTACGAGCAGTACTTC
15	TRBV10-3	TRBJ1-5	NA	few	CAISGADGANQPQHF	TGTGCCATCAGTGGGGCGGACGGCGCCAATCAGCCCCAGCATTTT
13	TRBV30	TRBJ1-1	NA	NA	CAWSVVEDTEAFF	TGTGCCTGGAGTGTAGTCGAGGACACTGAAGCTTTCTTT
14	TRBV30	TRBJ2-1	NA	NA	CAWSDRSIPNEQFF	TGTGCCTGGAGTGATCGTTCCATACCCAATGAGCAGTTCTTC
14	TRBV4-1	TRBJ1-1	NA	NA	CASSQGTRTVEAFF	TGCGCCAGCAGCCAAGGGACACGGACAGTCGAAGCTTTCTTT